Each of the 25 T cell receptor beta chains below was sequenced from the same sample in a study of Ad26.COV2.S vaccination and SARS-CoV-2 variants (dated by TCRdb to the early 2020s). Libraries were made using the immunoSEQ multiplex PCR assay. The table was pulled from immuneACCESS by TCRdb, which kept in-frame rearrangements only. Such tables lose some clones; where checked, under half of the loss comes from unresolved V genes, and the rest has no known cause. The sample yields about 330,000 clones; roughly 90% were counted once. The ten biggest clones cover roughly 6% of the sample. This specimen's treatment or condition label, per the study, means: around 19 received Ad26.COV2.S at low or high dose, single or two shots; 5 received placebo; per-sample allocation not given. Repertoires of vaccine and placebo recipients were sequenced from samples taken on day 63 after the first injection. The input for sequencing was peripheral blood, taken in a trial of Ad26.COV2.S vaccine versus placebo. The receptors originated from a person between 18 and 65 years old who received the Ad26.COV2.S COVID-19 vaccine or a placebo.

This chain uses TRBV19 with TRBJ1-1; 7 nucleotides agree with TRBD1. The CDR3 is 16 residues long. J lost 7 bases, V lost 3 bases, and 14 bases had no gene match. Germline CDR1 reads LNHDA; CDR2 reads SQIVND (reference sequence). The CDR3 region has the DNA TGTGCCAGTAGTATGGGTAACCGGGACAGTTTTCTTGAAGCTTTCTTT. This codes for CASSMGNRDSFLEAFF.

CDR3: CASRPRQGFDYGYTF. The CDR3 DNA reads as TGCGCCAGCAGACCTAGACAGGGCTTTGACTATGGCTACACCTTC. J is TRBJ1-2 and V is TRBV4-1; 7 bases match TRBD1. The germline CDR1 and CDR2 sequences are MGHRA and YSYEKL. V was pared by 6 bases and J by 3 bases, with 10 bases of the junction left unmatched. The CDR3 sequence is 15 residues long.

J is TRBJ2-2 and V is TRBV29-1; D is undetermined. CDR3 length: 13 residues. CDR1 is SQVTM, CDR2 ANQGSEA, per germline. Between the trimmed V and J ends, which lost 3 bases and 5 bases, there was a span of 10 bases. Here the CDR3 DNA reads TGCAGCGTTGATAACGTTTGGACCGGGGAGCTGTTTTTT. It yields the protein CSVDNVWTGELFF.

This clone was recorded a few times. Other DNA sequences from this sample encode an identical CDR3 as well. The chain uses TRBV5-4 and TRBJ2-1; D remains unclear. CDR3 length equals 12 residues. The V gene's germline CDR1 is SGHNT and CDR2 YYREEE (reference sequence). V lost 1 base, J lost 6 bases, and 5 bases lay in between. CDR3 loop: CASSLTGNEQFF. The CDR3 DNA sequence: TGTGCCAGCAGCTTGACCGGCAATGAGCAGTTCTTC.

This clone has a handful of counts. The chain carries TRBV9 and TRBJ1-6; D gene uncertain. V shed 2 bases and J shed 9 bases, with 15 bases lying between them. Germline-derived CDR1 and CDR2 are SGDLS and YYNGEE. This CDR3 spans 15 amino acids. DNA of the CDR3: TGTGCCAGCAGCGTCCTGCGTGAGGGAAGTTCACCCCTCCACTTT. Its translation: CASSVLREGSSPLHF.

The gene calls are TRBV19 and TRBJ1-2; no firm D call. The germline CDR1 and CDR2 sequences are LNHDA and SQIVND (reference sequence). V was cut by 7 bases and J by 8 bases, with 23 bases left in between. This CDR3 contains 15 residues. The CDR3 sequence: CASIGRALDYGGYTF. In nucleotides, the CDR3 is TGTGCCAGTATAGGGCGCGCTCTAGACTATGGAGGCTACACCTTC.

The chain links TRBV3-1 (or the pseudogene TRBV3-2) to TRBJ1-2; TRBD1 matches 8 bases. V lost 2 bases to trimming and J lost 7 bases; unmatched junction nucleotides: 9. Germline V gene lookup returns CDR1 LGHDT and CDR2 YNNKEL (reference sequence). This CDR3 contains 15 residues. CDR3 sequence (DNA): TGTGCCAGCAGCCAACTAGGACAGGGCCGGGGTGGCTACACCTTC. Protein sequence: CASSQLGQGRGGYTF.

This clone occurred once. CDR3 residues: CAWNPAGGPKDGADTQYF. CDR3 DNA: TGTGCCTGGAACCCAGCGGGAGGTCCCAAAGATGGTGCAGATACGCAGTATTTT. V usage is TRBV30 and J usage is TRBJ2-3; 9 nucleotides align to TRBD2. Unmatched junction bases numbered 18, after V lost 4 bases and J lost 4 bases. The CDR3 runs 18 residues. Germline CDR1 is GTSNPN and CDR2 is SVGIG (reference sequence).

The genes are TRBV9 and TRBJ2-3; D unresolved. This CDR3 contains 15 residues. Trimming removed 4 bases at V and 0 bases at J, with 12 bases between. The germline gives CDR1 SGDLS, CDR2 YYNGEE. Written as DNA, the CDR3 is TGTGCCAGCAGCCCAGACGGTAAGAGCACAGATACGCAGTATTTT. Translating it yields CASSPDGKSTDTQYF.

The chain employs TRBV3-1 (or the pseudogene TRBV3-2) and TRBJ1-1; D gene ambiguous. The CDR3 sequence is 15 residues long. Germline loops: CDR1 LGHDT, CDR2 YNNKEL (reference sequence). The V end was cut by 1 base, the J end by 0 bases, with 9 bases between. The DNA of the CDR3 is TGTGCCAGCAGCCAAGCTCAACTTTTGAACACTGAAGCTTTCTTT. Its translation: CASSQAQLLNTEAFF.

The rearrangement links TRBV19 to TRBJ1-1; D possibly corresponds to TRBD1 (6 bases). V gave up 5 bases and J gave up 0 bases, with 13 bases separating them. This CDR3 has 15 amino acids. Germline V gives CDR1 LNHDA, CDR2 SQIVND (reference sequence). This chain's CDR3 is CASSLDRPVNTEAFF. The DNA for the CDR3 is TGTGCCAGTAGTCTGGACAGACCCGTGAACACTGAAGCTTTCTTT.

The chain joins TRBV5-6 to TRBJ1-1; D ambiguous. Trimming stripped 4 bases from V and 1 base from J, with 11 bases between. The CDR3 is made up of 14 amino acids. Germline loops: CDR1 SGHDT, CDR2 YYEEEE. The CDR3 spells CASSPRGTNTEAFF. Here the CDR3 DNA reads TGTGCCAGCAGCCCTCGGGGAACGAACACTGAAGCTTTCTTT.

Only a few counts were recorded for this clone. The chain employs TRBV3-1 (or the pseudogene TRBV3-2) and TRBJ2-7, with 8 bases lining up with TRBD1. Germline values: CDR1 LGHDT, CDR2 YNNKEL (reference sequence). The CDR3 loop spans 15 amino acids. V trimming: 7 bases; J trimming: 3 bases; junction bases outside the gene matches: 11. The CDR3 reads CASITDRDSGYEQYF. Written as DNA, the CDR3 is TGTGCCAGCATCACGGACAGGGACTCTGGCTACGAGCAGTACTTC.

The chain has TRBV4-3 and TRBJ1-5; no definite D call. V lost 0 bases, J lost 4 bases, and 7 bases lay in between. This CDR3 is 14 amino acids long. Germline values: CDR1 LGHNA, CDR2 YSLEER. CDR3 loop: CASSQETGNQPQHF. CDR3 nucleotide sequence: TGCGCCAGCAGCCAAGAGACGGGGAATCAGCCCCAGCATTTT.

The chain employs TRBV27 and TRBJ2-1; the D gene could be TRBD1 or TRBD2 (5 bases each). Per the germline V gene, CDR1 is MNHEY and CDR2 is SMNVEV (reference sequence). Deletions cut 2 bases from V and 4 bases from J, with 6 bases between. The CDR3 is 13 amino acids. CDR3 sequence (DNA): TGTGCCAGCAGTTTAGGGGGTTACAATGAGCAGTTCTTC. Translating it yields CASSLGGYNEQFF.

The genes are TRBV4-1 and TRBJ1-1, with 7 bases aligning to TRBD1. Germline CDR1 is MGHRA and CDR2 is YSYEKL. The CDR3 spans 15 residues. Losses at the gene ends were 1 base for V and 10 bases for J; bases not matched to a gene: 12. The CDR3 DNA is TGCGCCAGCAGCCAAGTCGAGGGGACCCAGGGGGGAGCTTTCTTT. The encoded protein is CASSQVEGTQGGAFF.

The gene calls are TRBV7-9 and TRBJ2-2; TRBD2 matches at 8 bases. This CDR3 comprises 15 residues. After removal of 4 bases from V and 8 bases from J, the junction contained 9 bases not matched to a gene. Germline loops: CDR1 SEHNR, CDR2 FQNEAQ (reference sequence). Here the CDR3 reads CASSSRVAGSGELFF. CDR3 nucleotide sequence: TGTGCCAGCAGCTCGAGAGTAGCGGGAAGTGGGGAGCTGTTTTTT. Looking up the rest from reference TRBV7-9 and TRBJ2-2 gives the full variable domain: DTGVSQNPRHKITKRGQNVTFRCDPISEHNRLYWYRQTLGQGPEFLTYFQNEAQLEKSRLLSDRFSAERPKGSFSTLEIQRTEQGDSAMYLCASSSRVAGSGELFFGEGSRLTVL.

The chain employs TRBV29-1 and TRBJ2-1; 8 nucleotides line up with TRBD1. The CDR3 has 13 amino acids. Germline assignment: CDR1 SQVTM and CDR2 ANQGSEA. With 7 bases clipped from V and 4 bases from J, the junction kept 6 bases outside the gene matches. Here the CDR3 DNA reads TGCAGCGCCAGGGGGCGGGATTACAATGAGCAGTTCTTC. This codes for CSARGRDYNEQFF.

As concerns this clone: Different DNA sequences within this sample yield the same CDR3. For the CDR3, the DNA is TGTGCAGGGAGCTCCTACAATGAGCAGTTCTTC. Amino acids: CAGSSYNEQFF. The chain couples TRBV30 to TRBJ2-1, with D perhaps matching TRBD2 (5 bases). Germline loops: CDR1 GTSNPN, CDR2 SVGIG (reference sequence). The CDR3 contains 11 residues.

The chain has TRBV11-2 and TRBJ2-5, with D possibly matching TRBD1 (5 bases). Germline CDR1 reads SGHAT; CDR2 reads FQNNGV. The CDR3 extends over 12 amino acids. The DNA for the CDR3 is TGTGCGTGCGGACACCGCCAAGAGACCCAGTACTTC. Its translation is CACGHRQETQYF.

The chain couples TRBV7-2 to TRBJ2-1; D is ambiguous. Germline assignment: CDR1 SGHTA and CDR2 FQGNSA. Trimming stripped 3 bases from V and 14 bases from J, with 11 bases between. The CDR3 has 11 amino acids. CDR3 protein: CASSFSRSKFF. In nucleotides, the CDR3 is TGTGCCAGCAGCTTTTCTAGATCGAAGTTCTTC.

The CDR3, as DNA: TGTGCCAGCAGCTTGGGGGACAGAAACATTCAGTACTTC. It codes for CASSLGDRNIQYF. This rearrangement joins TRBV11-3 to TRBJ2-4; 7 nucleotides agree with TRBD1. V lost 3 bases, J lost 6 bases, and 2 bases stayed unmatched. Germline V gene sequence: CDR1 SGHNT, CDR2 YENEEA. The CDR3 length is 13 residues.

This chain connects TRBV28 to TRBJ2-3; D is undetermined. Germline values: CDR1 MDHEN, CDR2 SYDVKM. The CDR3 runs to 12 residues. V lost 6 bases and J 0 bases, leaving 4 bases between the germline ends. CDR3 amino acids: CASSPSTDTQYF. The CDR3 DNA follows: TGTGCCAGCAGCCCCAGCACAGATACGCAGTATTTT.

Only one count was recorded for this clone. V is TRBV27 and J is TRBJ1-1; 7 bases agree with TRBD1. In germline, CDR1 is MNHEY, CDR2 SMNVEV (reference sequence). The CDR3 length is 13 residues. V was pared by 5 bases and J by 5 bases, with 5 bases of the junction left unmatched. CDR3 DNA: TGTGCCAGCAGTAGGGGGCGTGTAACTGAAGCTTTCTTT. This translates into CASSRGRVTEAFF.

The chain recombines TRBV6-6 with TRBJ1-1; 9 bases agree with TRBD1. Germline V lookup: CDR1 MNHNY, CDR2 SVGAGI (reference sequence). Trimming at V came to 2 bases and at J to 4 bases, leaving 5 bases not matched to a gene. CDR3 length: 15 amino acids. The CDR3 reads CASSYPGQGSTEAFF. CDR3 bases: TGTGCCAGCAGTTACCCGGGACAGGGATCCACTGAAGCTTTCTTT.